The 3 T cell receptor beta chains below were found in one sample sequenced in a study of PD-1 blockade in classical Hodgkin lymphoma. Each patient experienced a relapse that followed autologous stem cell transplantation, and brentuximab vedotin exposure varied. Assay: immunoSEQ multiplex PCR; the TCRdb copy retains only in-frame clones and omits some. The repertoire holds 35,000 to 55,000 clones, approximately 70% seen once, with 2.8% in the top ten. The source was peripheral blood mononuclear cells (PBMCs), collected before the second cycle of nivolumab. Every receptor here comes from a human donor with classical Hodgkin lymphoma.

The genes are TRBV5-1 and TRBJ1-1; weak D call: TRBD1 (6 bases). V was clipped by 0 bases and J by 0 bases, with 15 bases between them. CDR3 size: 17 residues. Germline loops: CDR1 SGHRS, CDR2 YFSETQ. Here the CDR3 reads CASSLVRGAGMNTEAFF. In nucleotides, the CDR3 is TGCGCCAGCAGCTTGGTACGGGGGGCCGGGATGAACACTGAAGCTTTCTTT.

V is TRBV7-8 and J is TRBJ2-7; 9 bases agree with TRBD1. V lost 6 bases and J lost 1; bases outside the gene matches: 1. Germline CDR1 and CDR2: SGHVS and FQNEAQ. This CDR3 region has 13 residues. This chain's CDR3 is CASRGQGSYEQYF. The CDR3 DNA reads TGTGCCAGCAGGGGACAGGGTTCCTACGAGCAGTACTTC.

This chain joins TRBV28 and TRBJ2-1, with a tentative D call TRBD2 (6 bases). The germline gives CDR1 MDHEN, CDR2 SYDVKM. Trimming left V 3 bases short and J 8 bases short, with 11 bases between. The length of the CDR3 is 13 residues. CDR3: CASSFFGSDEQFF. DNA of the CDR3: TGTGCCAGCAGTTTTTTCGGGAGTGATGAGCAGTTCTTC.